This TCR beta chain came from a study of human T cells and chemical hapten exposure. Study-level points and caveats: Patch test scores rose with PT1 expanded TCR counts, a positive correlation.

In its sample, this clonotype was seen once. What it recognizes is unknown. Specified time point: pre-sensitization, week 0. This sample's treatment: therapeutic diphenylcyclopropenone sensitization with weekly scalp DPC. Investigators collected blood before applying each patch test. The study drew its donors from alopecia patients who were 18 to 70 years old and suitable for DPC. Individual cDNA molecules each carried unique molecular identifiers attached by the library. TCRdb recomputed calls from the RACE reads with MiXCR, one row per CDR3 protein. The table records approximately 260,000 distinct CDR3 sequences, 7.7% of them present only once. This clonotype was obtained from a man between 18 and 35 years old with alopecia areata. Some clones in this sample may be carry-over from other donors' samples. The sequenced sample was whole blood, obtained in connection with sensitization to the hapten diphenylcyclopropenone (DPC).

CDR3 region: CASSRVDRGTAEAFF. DNA of the CDR3: TGTGCCAGCAGTAGAGTGGACAGGGGAACGGCTGAAGCTTTCTTT. The chain joins TRBV6-5 to TRBJ1-1, with 9 bases matching TRBD1. V lost 5 bases to trimming and J lost 6 bases; unmatched junction nucleotides: 10. The CDR3 length is 15 residues. CDR1 and CDR2 (germline): MNHEY, SVGAGI.